The rows below give T cell receptor beta chains drawn from one sample of a study of T cells after yellow fever vaccination. TCRdb itself ran the 5' RACE reads through MiXCR, one entry per CDR3 protein. The sample has some 250,000 distinct CDR3 sequences, less than 9% seen once; the top ten hold around 0.9%. Sequenced material: CD4+ T cells sorted from PBMCs, taken 15 days after the yellow fever booster vaccination. Receptors were obtained from a man younger than 45 who received the YFV17D yellow fever vaccine. CDR3s include the opening cysteine and the closing phenylalanine or tryptophan. D genes are given only for firm matches. Rows may omit the clone size; those that give it use once, few, many or a size class.

v_call	j_call	d_call	clone_size	cdr3_nt	cdr3_aa
TRBV5-1	TRBJ1-2	.	many	TGCGCCAGCAGCTTGCAGGGTGAGGATAACTATGGCTACACCTTC	CASSLQGEDNYGYTF
TRBV5-1	TRBJ2-3	TRBD2	many	TGCGCCAGCAGCTTTTCGGGTAGCGGGTATTTCACAGATACGCAGTATTTT	CASSFSGSGYFTDTQYF
TRBV18	TRBJ1-5	.	.	TGTGCCAGCTCACGGTCTGGGAATCAGCCCCAGCATTTT	CASSRSGNQPQHF
TRBV6-1	TRBJ2-2	TRBD2	many	TGTGCCAGCAGAGGACTAGCGGGAGGGCGGGGGGAGCTGTTTTTT	CASRGLAGGRGELFF
TRBV4-3	TRBJ2-7	.	.	TGCGCCAGCAGCCCAGGGGCCCACTCCTACGAGCAGTACTTC	CASSPGAHSYEQYF
TRBV7-2	TRBJ2-3	.	few	TGTGCCAGCAGCTCCGAAATATCAGATACGCAGTATTTT	CASSSEISDTQYF
TRBV12-3/TRBV12-4	TRBJ2-7	.	many	TGTGCCAGCAGTTTCCAGGGCTCCTACGAGCAGTACTTC	CASSFQGSYEQYF
TRBV15	TRBJ2-5	.	many	TGTGCCACCAGCATACCTTCCTCCGGGGTGCGGGAGACCCAGTACTTC	CATSIPSSGVRETQYF
TRBV6-1	TRBJ2-3	.	many	TGTGCCAGCAGTGAAAGGGGAAGCACAGATACGCAGTATTTT	CASSERGSTDTQYF
TRBV20-1	TRBJ2-2	TRBD2	.	TGCAGTGTTGGCTGGACTAGCGGGAGCCGCATCGGGGAGCTGTGTTTT	CSVGWTSGSRIGELCF
TRBV10-3	TRBJ2-2	.	many	TGTGCCACCGCGGGGCTGAGGACCGGGGAGCTGTTTTTT	CATAGLRTGELFF
TRBV12-3/TRBV12-4	TRBJ2-7	.	many	TGTGCCAGCAGCTCCAGAGGGGAGCAGTACTTC	CASSSRGEQYF
TRBV20-1	TRBJ2-7	.	many	TGCAGTGCTAGGGGGGAACGTCTCTACGAGCAGTACTTC	CSARGERLYEQYF
TRBV7-2	TRBJ2-3	.	few	TGTGCCAGCAGCCGATATCCAGATACGCAGTATTTT	CASSRYPDTQYF
TRBV5-1	TRBJ2-1	.	many	TGCGCCAGCAGCTTGATCTGGGACGGTCGCTACAATGTGCAGTTCTTC	CASSLIWDGRYNVQFF
TRBV5-6	TRBJ2-3	.	.	TGTGCCAGCAGCTTGGCTCCCGGGAAGGCAGATACGCAGTATTTT	CASSLAPGKADTQYF
TRBV11-2	TRBJ1-6	.	many	TGTGCCAGCAGCTTAGGCCCCCAGTCTAATTCACCCCTCCACTTT	CASSLGPQSNSPLHF
TRBV5-6	TRBJ2-1	.	.	TGTGCCATGAGCCCCGGGATTAGGGACAATGAGCAGTTCTTC	CAMSPGIRDNEQFF
TRBV14	TRBJ1-2	.	few	TGTGCCAGCAGCCAGGGGTCCGATGGCTACACCTTC	CASSQGSDGYTF
TRBV23-1	TRBJ2-3	.	few	TGCGCCAGCTCACCATCATCCGGGGCCTACACAGATACGCAGTATTTT	CASSPSSGAYTDTQYF
TRBV10-2	TRBJ1-5	.	many	TGCGCCAGCAGTGAGTCGTCGGAAGGTCTAAGGCCCCAGCATTTT	CASSESSEGLRPQHF
TRBV5-4	TRBJ2-7	TRBD1	.	TGTGCCAGCAGCCAAGGACAGGGGGCGAGGGAGCAGTACTTC	CASSQGQGAREQYF
TRBV15	TRBJ1-1	TRBD1	few	TGTGCCACCAGCACTGGGACAGGGAGGGAGGGCACTGAAGCTTTCTTT	CATSTGTGREGTEAFF
TRBV5-1	TRBJ2-5	TRBD1	many	TGCGCCAGCAGCTCTACCTTGGACAGGGGCGAGACCCAGTACTTC	CASSSTLDRGETQYF
TRBV30	TRBJ2-2	.	few	TGTGCCTGGAGTCCGGGGGTCACCGGGGAGCTGTTTTTT	CAWSPGVTGELFF
TRBV25-1	TRBJ2-7	TRBD2	many	TGTGCCAGCAGAGCTAGCGGGAGTTACGAGCAGTACTTC	CASRASGSYEQYF
TRBV6-1	TRBJ2-1	.	few	TGTGCCAGCAGTCCCAGAATCGCTGTTCTCATGGAACAGTTCTTC	CASSPRIAVLMEQFF
TRBV7-9	TRBJ2-1	TRBD2	many	TGTGCCAGCAGCCGCCGGGGGGTGGCTAGCGGTTACAATGAGCAGTTCTTC	CASSRRGVASGYNEQFF
TRBV12-3/TRBV12-4	TRBJ1-3	TRBD1	few	TGTGCCAGCAGTTTATGGACAGGGGGCTCAGGAAACACCATATATTTT	CASSLWTGGSGNTIYF
TRBV7-2	TRBJ2-1	TRBD2	many	TGTGCCAGCAGCTTAGTGGCGGGAGGGCCTGGTGAGCAGTTCTTC	CASSLVAGGPGEQFF
TRBV2	TRBJ2-7	.	.	TGTGCCAGCAGTGAACGGAGGGTCTCCTACGAGCAGTACTTC	CASSERRVSYEQYF
TRBV13	TRBJ1-6	.	.	TGTGCCAGCAGCCGCGGGACGGTTAATTCACCCCTCCACTTT	CASSRGTVNSPLHF
TRBV5-1	TRBJ1-5	.	.	TGCGCCAGCAGCTTAGGTTCGGCCAATCAGCCCCAGCATTTT	CASSLGSANQPQHF
TRBV7-2	TRBJ2-5	.	.	TGTGCCAGCAGCGGCGCCACCGCGGGCTTACAAGAGACCCAGTACTTC	CASSGATAGLQETQYF
TRBV6-2/TRBV6-3	TRBJ2-5	TRBD2	.	TGTGCCAGCAGTTATTGGAGCGGGAGTGCTCTAGAGACCCAGTACTTC	CASSYWSGSALETQYF
TRBV1	TRBJ2-4	.	few	TGCACCAGCACACAGCGGGAACTAGCCAAAAACATTCAGTACTTC	CTSTQRELAKNIQYF
TRBV5-1	TRBJ1-1	TRBD1	few	TGCGCCAGCAGCTGGGGAGGGACAGGAAAAATTGAAGCTTTCTTT	CASSWGGTGKIEAFF
TRBV20-1	TRBJ2-1	.	few	TGCAGTGCTAGGGTCAGGGATCCTTCCACAATGAATGAGCAGTTCTTC	CSARVRDPSTMNEQFF
TRBV12-5	TRBJ2-2	.	.	TGTGCTAGTGGTTTGGTCCCCCACGGGGAGCTGTTTTTT	CASGLVPHGELFF
TRBV12-3/TRBV12-4	TRBJ1-2	.	.	TGTGCCAGCAATAAAGACAGGCGGCGCTACACCTTC	CASNKDRRRYTF
TRBV7-8	TRBJ2-5	.	many	TGTGCCAGCAGCTTACCGGGGGTGACCCAGTACTTC	CASSLPGVTQYF
TRBV20-1	TRBJ2-3	.	many	TGCAGTGTCGGGGGAGGGACACGAAGGGGAGATACGCAGTATTTT	CSVGGGTRRGDTQYF
TRBV7-3	TRBJ2-2	.	few	TGTGCCAGCAGCTCCCTTGGAGAGAACACCGGGGAGCTGTTTTTT	CASSSLGENTGELFF
TRBV10-2	TRBJ2-5	TRBD2	few	TGCGCCAGCACCATGATACTAGCGGGTATCCCAGAGACCCAGTACTTC	CASTMILAGIPETQYF
TRBV18	TRBJ2-1	TRBD1	many	TGTGCCAGCTCATTCCGGGACAGGGGGCGTGAGCAGTTCTTC	CASSFRDRGREQFF
TRBV4-2	TRBJ1-1	.	many	TGTGCCAGCAGCCAACTTCGCGAAAGTACTGAAGCTTTCTTT	CASSQLRESTEAFF
TRBV20-1	TRBJ1-1	.	many	TGCAGTGCTAGCTCCTCCCACACTGAAGCTTTCTTT	CSASSSHTEAFF
TRBV20-1	TRBJ2-7	.	.	TGCAGTGCTAAGGGGGGGGGCGTAAGTCCTGTCGAGCAGTACTTC	CSAKGGGVSPVEQYF
TRBV29-1	TRBJ1-1	.	.	TGCAGCGCTGGTGGGCATTCAACAGGGAAGCCTGAAGCTTTCTTT	CSAGGHSTGKPEAFF
TRBV5-4	TRBJ2-5	TRBD1	few	TGTGCCAGCACCAAAGGGACAGAAGAGACCCAGTACTTC	CASTKGTEETQYF